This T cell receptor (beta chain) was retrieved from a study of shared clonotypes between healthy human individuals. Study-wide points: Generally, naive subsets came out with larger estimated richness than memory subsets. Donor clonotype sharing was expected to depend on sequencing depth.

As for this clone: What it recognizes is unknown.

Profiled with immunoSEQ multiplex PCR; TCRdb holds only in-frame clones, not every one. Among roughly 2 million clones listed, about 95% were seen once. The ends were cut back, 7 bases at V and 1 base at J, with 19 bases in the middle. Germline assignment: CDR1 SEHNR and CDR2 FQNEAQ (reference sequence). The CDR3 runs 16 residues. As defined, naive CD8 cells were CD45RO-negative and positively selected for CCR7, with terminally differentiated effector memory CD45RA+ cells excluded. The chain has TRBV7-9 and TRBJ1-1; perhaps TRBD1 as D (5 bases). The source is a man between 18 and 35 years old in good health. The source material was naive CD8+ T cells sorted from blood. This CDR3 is CASKIPGPIANTEAFF. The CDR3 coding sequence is TGTGCCAGCAAAATTCCGGGGCCGATCGCGAACACTGAAGCTTTCTTT.